The sample holds one count of the clone carrying this T cell receptor beta chain. The record originates from a study of T cell changes during pregnancy in multiple sclerosis. This table comes from immunoSEQ multiplex PCR, and its TCRdb copy is limited to in-frame clones, with some not included. The sample carries some 70,000 clones, approximately 90% recorded once. Per the germline V gene, CDR1 is LNHDA and CDR2 is SQIVND (reference sequence). This CDR3 has 14 residues. V was pared by 8 bases and J by 6 bases, with 8 bases of the junction left unmatched. Sequencing was performed on peripheral blood, taken in the third trimester of pregnancy. The chain joins TRBV19 to TRBJ2-7, with 12 bases identical to TRBD2. The TCR sequence derives from a female donor with multiple sclerosis, enrolled in a pregnancy study. CDR3 sequence reads: CASGLAGGPSEQYF. As DNA, the CDR3 is TGTGCCAGTGGCCTAGCGGGAGGGCCGAGCGAGCAGTACTTC.